Listed here are 3 T cell receptor beta chains from one sample, sequenced in a study of T cell responses to AZD1222 COVID-19 vaccine. Libraries were prepared by immunoSEQ multiplex PCR; TCRdb keeps only in-frame clonotypes and omits some of them. Among about 170,000 clones, 75% to 90% were seen once, and the ten largest hold 4.3%. The source was peripheral blood, collected 28 days after the second dose of the MenACWY control vaccine. These receptors all stem from an adult who received the MenACWY meningococcal vaccine as a control.

The chain is built from TRBV11-2 and TRBJ2-1; D may match TRBD1 or TRBD2 (5 bases each). The CDR3 contains 14 residues. V lost 5 bases and J lost 5, with 13 bases in between. From germline, CDR1 is SGHAT and CDR2 FQNNGV. For the CDR3, the DNA is TGTGCCAGCAGCGACCGGGACGGCCACAATGAGCAGTTCTTC. It encodes CASSDRDGHNEQFF.

The J gene is TRBJ1-4, the V gene TRBV10-3; D is undetermined. The CDR3 is 12 amino acids. V lost 3 bases to trimming and J lost 8 bases, with 7 bases between them. Germline V gives CDR1 ENHRY, CDR2 SYGVKD. CDR3 sequence: CAISDDGEKLFF. CDR3 DNA sequence: TGTGCCATCAGTGATGACGGGGAAAAACTGTTTTTT.

V gene TRBV28 combines with J gene TRBJ2-2; TRBD1 matches at 8 bases. Losses at the gene ends were 0 bases for V and 6 bases for J; bases not matched to a gene: 6. This CDR3 has 16 amino acids. The germline V gene encodes CDR1 MDHEN and CDR2 SYDVKM. The CDR3 spells CASSLWGAGGAGELFF. For the CDR3, the DNA is TGTGCCAGCAGTTTATGGGGGGCAGGGGGCGCCGGGGAGCTGTTTTTT.